This entry is about one TCR beta chain. This sample is part of a study of blood T cell repertoires in COVID-19. Study-level information: Collection of acute and convalescent COVID-19 samples took place in the United States, Italy and Spain. From T cells, B-cell-depleted T cells, or PBMCs came the material, which was cDNA or gDNA.

V lost 5 bases to trimming and J lost 10 bases, with 21 bases between them. This CDR3 contains 16 residues. Germline V gene sequence: CDR1 SEHNR, CDR2 FQNEAQ (reference sequence). How the authors handled the data: It was from reference gene primer amplification that nucleated cell counts were estimated. Profiling relied on immunoSEQ multiplex PCR, and the TCRdb table lists in-frame clones only, not all of them. V and J calls and clone size are those listed in that table; D and trimming were worked out from the DNA. The data hold about 94,000 clones, with about 80% observed a single time. This rearrangement joins TRBV7-9 to TRBJ1-6, with D possibly TRBD1 on 6 matching bases. Sequencing was carried out using peripheral blood. The clonotype comes from a human donor in a cohort sampled during active COVID-19. The CDR3 nucleotides read TGTGCCAGCAGCAGCGGAGGGGGGGCCGGAGAGTCACCCCTCCACTTT. This gives the protein CASSSGGGAGESPLHF.